This T cell receptor beta chain was recovered during a study of blood T cell repertoires in COVID-19. As for the study in general: The United States, Italy and Spain supplied acute and convalescent COVID-19 samples.

The protocol was immunoSEQ multiplex PCR, while the TCRdb copy is restricted to in-frame clones and leaves out a portion. The table records under 200,000 clones, approximately 87% of them present only once. While infection was still active, Seattle patients were enrolled and then followed longitudinally. CDR1 and CDR2 from the germline V gene are SGHVS and FQNEAQ. The CDR3 is 16 residues long. Trimming took off 1 base at V and 3 bases at J, with 16 bases between the two ends. The specimen sequenced was peripheral blood. This chain connects TRBV7-8 to TRBJ2-7, with a tentative D call TRBD2 (5 bases). The origin of this receptor is a woman in her sixties or seventies with COVID-19, enrolled during active disease. DNA for the CDR3: TGTGCCAGCAGCTTAGTCATTGGTGGGAGCCTCTACGAGCAGTACTTC. Amino acids: CASSLVIGGSLYEQYF.